Listed below are T cell receptor beta chains from one sample, sequenced in a study of blood T cell repertoires in COVID-19. Using immunoSEQ multiplex PCR, the repertoire was profiled, and TCRdb retains in-frame clones only, with some absent. This table has more than 30,000 clones, roughly 94% appearing once. The specimen sequenced was peripheral blood. The receptor set was obtained from a human donor with active COVID-19. The donor label of this sample is uncertain. CDR3s include the opening cysteine and the closing phenylalanine or tryptophan. The order of the fields is clone size, J gene, V gene, D gene, CDR3 DNA, CDR3 protein. The D gene is left open where the match is weak. Only some rows state a clone size, as once, few, many or a class for expanded clones.

- TRBJ2-7 TRBV5-1 - TGCGCCAGCAGCTTTGGGGCCTCTATTTCCTACGAGCAGTACTTC CASSFGASISYEQYF
once TRBJ2-7 TRBV6-5 - TGTGCCAGCAGTCGAAGGGGAACTCACTACGAGCAGTACTTC CASSRRGTHYEQYF
once TRBJ1-5 TRBV6-5 - TGTGCCAGCAGTTACTCGAGACAGGCCGTCAATCAGCCCCAGCATTTT CASSYSRQAVNQPQHF
- TRBJ1-4 TRBV9 - TGTGCCAGCAGCAGTGGCACTACAACTAATGAAAAACTGTTTTTT CASSSGTTTNEKLFF
- TRBJ1-1 TRBV28 - TGTGCCAGCAGTCTTGTGTCGAACACTGAAGCTTTCTTT CASSLVSNTEAFF
- TRBJ2-1 TRBV6-1 - TGTGCCAGCAGTGAAGCCCCGCTAGCTAATGAGCAGTTCTTC CASSEAPLANEQFF
- TRBJ1-5 TRBV21-1 - TGTGCCAGCAGCAAACTACCCGGGACAGGACATCAGCCCCAGCATTTT CASSKLPGTGHQPQHF
- TRBJ2-7 TRBV7-8 - TGTGCCAGCAGCCCGCCGCAGGGGCGAACCTACGAGCAGTACTTC CASSPPQGRTYEQYF
once TRBJ1-3 TRBV7-9 - TGTGCCAGCAGCTTAGCAGCGGGGCCCGACTCTGGAAACACCATATATTTT CASSLAAGPDSGNTIYF
- TRBJ1-1 TRBV4-1 - TGCGCCAGCAGCCCGGAGGGACCCCCTGAAGCTTTCTTT CASSPEGPPEAFF
- TRBJ2-7 TRBV7-9 - TGTGCCAGCAGGCTCAGGGGTTACGAGCAGTACTTC CASRLRGYEQYF